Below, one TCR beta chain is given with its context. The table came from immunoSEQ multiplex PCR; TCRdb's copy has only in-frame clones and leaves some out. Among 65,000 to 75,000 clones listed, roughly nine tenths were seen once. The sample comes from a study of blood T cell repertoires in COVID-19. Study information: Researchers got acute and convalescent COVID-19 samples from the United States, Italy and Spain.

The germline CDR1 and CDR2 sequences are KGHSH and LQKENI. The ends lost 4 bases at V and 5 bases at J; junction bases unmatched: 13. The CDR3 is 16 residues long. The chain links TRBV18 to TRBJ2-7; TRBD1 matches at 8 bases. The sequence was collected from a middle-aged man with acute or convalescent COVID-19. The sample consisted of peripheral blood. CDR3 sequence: CASSLARTGFLDEQYF. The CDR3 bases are TGTGCCAGCTCACTGGCCCGGACAGGGTTTCTCGACGAGCAGTACTTC. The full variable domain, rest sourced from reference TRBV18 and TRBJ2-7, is NAGVMQNPRHLVRRRGQEARLRCSPMKGHSHVYWYRQLPEEGLKFMVYLQKENIIDESGMPKERFSAEFPKEGPSILRIQQVVRGDSAAYFCASSLARTGFLDEQYFGPGTRLTVT.